This entry lists 2 T cell receptor beta chains sequenced from one sample in a study of CD8 T cells in ankylosing spondylitis. Whole-study results and caveats: A motif of under ten highly homologous TCR beta variants was seen as apparently characteristic of ankylosing spondylitis blood.

TCRdb re-called the 5' RACE reads through MiXCR, storing one row per CDR3 protein. Among tens of thousands of distinct CDR3 sequences listed, more than 8.5% were seen once. The antigens these receptors bind are not known. Sequenced sample: blood, either unsorted or a sorted T cell fraction (not recorded which). The receptors originated from a male donor with ankylosing spondylitis.

CDR3 residues: CASSEAGGTANSYNEQFF. The CDR3 DNA reads TGTGCCAGCAGTGAGGCAGGCGGGACGGCAAACTCCTACAATGAGCAGTTCTTC. This rearrangement joins TRBV2 to TRBJ2-1; tentative D call: TRBD2 (6 bases). Between the trimmed V and J ends, which lost 3 bases and 0 bases, there was a span of 18 bases. This CDR3 region has 18 residues. CDR1 is SNHLY and CDR2 is FYNNEI in the germline V gene. Variable domain in full (rest from reference TRBV2 and TRBJ2-1): EPEVTQTPSHQVTQMGQEVILRCVPISNHLYFYWYRQILGQKVEFLVSFYNNEISEKSEIFDDQFSVERPDGSNFTLKIRSTKLEDSAMYFCASSEAGGTANSYNEQFFGPGTRLTVL.

The V gene is TRBV7-9, the J gene TRBJ2-7, with a weak D call TRBD1 (5 bases). The CDR3 length is 15 residues. The germline V gene has CDR1 SEHNR and CDR2 FQNEAQ (reference sequence). V shed 4 bases and J shed 0 bases, with 13 bases lying between them. The CDR3 DNA is TGTGCCAGCAGCTCCTGGACACTCAGCTCCTACGAGCAGTACTTC. Its translation: CASSSWTLSSYEQYF. The full variable domain, in which reference TRBV7-9 and TRBJ2-7 provide the parts outside the CDR3, is DTGVSQNPRHKITKRGQNVTFRCDPISEHNRLYWYRQTLGQGPEFLTYFQNEAQLEKSRLLSDRFSAERPKGSFSTLEIQRTEQGDSAMYLCASSSWTLSSYEQYFGPGTRLTVT.